The 29 T cell receptor beta chains given below trace back to one sample, sequenced in a study of OX40 agonist ivuxolimab in advanced cancers. This table comes from immunoSEQ multiplex PCR, and its TCRdb copy is limited to in-frame clones, with some not included. The profile covers 60,000 to 85,000 clones, with 80% to 90% appearing a single time and nearly 0.55% taken by the ten largest. The sequenced sample was CD4+ or CD8+ T cells sorted from blood, obtained in a trial of the OX40 agonist ivuxolimab. These receptor sequences come from an adult with an advanced solid tumor such as melanoma, head and neck, liver or kidney cancer.

V is TRBV6-1 and J is TRBJ1-4; no clear D. CDR1 and CDR2 (germline): MNHNS, SASEGT. The CDR3 covers 16 residues. Between the trimmed V and J ends, which lost 4 bases and 2 bases, there was a span of 14 bases. CDR3 nucleotide sequence: TGTGCCAGCAGTGGCACGGGGAGAGCCACTAATGAAAAACTGTTTTTT. Amino acids: CASSGTGRATNEKLFF.

V gene TRBV5-1 combines with J gene TRBJ1-2; 7 bases are shared with TRBD1. The V gene's germline CDR1 is SGHRS and CDR2 YFSETQ. The CDR3 contains 13 residues. V shed 0 bases, J shed 8 bases, and the junction held 4 bases outside the gene matches. For the CDR3, the DNA is TGCGCCAGCAGCTTGGAACAGGGGTTCGGCTACACCTTC. Its translation: CASSLEQGFGYTF.

The rearrangement uses TRBV7-3 and TRBJ1-1; D gene unclear. The CDR3 runs 12 residues. Germline V gene data show CDR1 as SGHTA and CDR2 as FQGTGA. V lost 4 bases to trimming and J lost 2 bases, with 5 bases between them. This CDR3 reads CASSSTNTEAFF. CDR3 DNA: TGTGCCAGCAGCTCTACAAACACTGAAGCTTTCTTT.

The genes are TRBV5-1 and TRBJ1-6, with D possibly matching TRBD1 (5 bases). Germline CDR1 reads SGHRS; CDR2 reads YFSETQ. CDR3 length equals 15 residues. The V gene lost 0 bases and the J gene lost 9 bases, with 13 bases spanning the gap. The CDR3 DNA reads as TGCGCCAGCAGCTTGGCGGGAGACAGTCGTTCACCCCTCCACTTT. This gives the protein CASSLAGDSRSPLHF.

V gene TRBV5-1 combines with J gene TRBJ2-1; D remains unclear. This CDR3 contains 16 residues. The germline gives CDR1 SGHRS, CDR2 YFSETQ. Trimming took off 0 bases at V and 0 bases at J, with 10 bases between the two ends. CDR3 region: CASSLEGTYSYNEQFF. CDR3 DNA: TGCGCCAGCAGCTTGGAGGGCACCTACTCCTACAATGAGCAGTTCTTC.

The chain joins TRBV10-2 to TRBJ2-1, with 9 bases fitting TRBD1. Germline V gene lookup returns CDR1 WSHSY and CDR2 SAAADI. The CDR3 covers 13 residues. The trim removed 7 bases at V and 4 bases at J, leaving 2 bases unmatched. In DNA, the CDR3 is TGCGCCAGCAAGGGACAGGGATACAATGAGCAGTTCTTC. This translates into CASKGQGYNEQFF.

The V call is TRBV30, the J call TRBJ2-5; 7 bases line up with TRBD1. This CDR3 spans 14 amino acids. V shed 0 bases, J shed 7 bases, and the junction held 8 bases outside the gene matches. CDR1 and CDR2 (germline): GTSNPN, SVGIG (reference sequence). The CDR3 protein is CAWSVGTATGTQYF. Written as DNA, the CDR3 is TGTGCCTGGAGTGTGGGGACAGCGACGGGGACCCAGTACTTC. Based on the CDR3 plus reference TRBV30 and TRBJ2-5, the full variable domain is SQTIHQWPATLVQPVGSPLSLECTVEGTSNPNLYWYRQAAGRGLQLLFYSVGIGQISSEVPQNLSASRPQDRQFILSSKKLLLSDSGFYLCAWSVGTATGTQYFGPGTRLLVL.

The V gene is TRBV30, the J gene TRBJ2-6; 8 positions agree with TRBD1. Germline V gives CDR1 GTSNPN, CDR2 SVGIG (reference sequence). The J segment lost 3 bases and the V segment lost 4 bases, leaving 8 bases of the junction unmatched. This CDR3 contains 16 residues. CDR3 in amino acids: CAWTMQGAGGANVLTF. The CDR3 DNA sequence: TGTGCCTGGACAATGCAGGGGGCTGGTGGGGCCAACGTCCTGACTTTC.

The chain has TRBV7-2 and TRBJ2-1; D may be TRBD1 (7 bases). Germline-derived CDR1 and CDR2 are SGHTA and FQGNSA. The CDR3 extends over 14 amino acids. Deletions cut 8 bases from V and 4 bases from J, with 15 bases between. CDR3 sequence reads: CASQGGSGYNEQFF. The CDR3 DNA reads as TGTGCCAGCCAGGGGGGCTCTGGTTACAATGAGCAGTTCTTC. The variable domain in full, completed from reference TRBV7-2 and TRBJ2-1, reads GAGVSQSPSNKVTEKGKDVELRCDPISGHTALYWYRQSLGQGLEFLIYFQGNSAPDKSGLPSDRFSAERTGGSVSTLTIQRTQQEDSAVYLCASQGGSGYNEQFFGPGTRLTVL.

The chain employs TRBV29-1 and TRBJ1-2; 8 bases are a match to TRBD1. The germline V gene has CDR1 SQVTM and CDR2 ANQGSEA. With V trimmed by 5 bases and J by 4 bases, 6 bases remained unmatched. This CDR3 is 13 amino acids long. CDR3 sequence (DNA): TGCAGCGTTAAGGACGACAGGGGCTATGGCTACACCTTC. Its protein product is CSVKDDRGYGYTF.

This sequence joins TRBV6-6 and TRBJ2-7; D may match TRBD1 or TRBD2 (5 bases each). The V end was cut by 4 bases, the J end by 1 base, with 14 bases between. The CDR3 is 15 amino acids. Germline CDR1 is MNHNY and CDR2 is SVGAGI (reference sequence). For the CDR3, the DNA is TGTGCCAGCAGTTTTCGGGGTCCAGGGTCCTACGAGCAGTACTTC. Translating it yields CASSFRGPGSYEQYF.

V gene TRBV2 combines with J gene TRBJ2-7; possibly TRBD1 for D (6 bases). Germline V CDR1 and CDR2: SNHLY, FYNNEI. The CDR3 is made up of 11 amino acids. V lost 5 bases to trimming and J lost 5 bases, with 7 bases between them. The CDR3 DNA sequence: TGTGCCAGCAGTTACAGGGACGAGCAGTACTTC. Translating gives CASSYRDEQYF.

This chain links TRBV27 with TRBJ2-1; 10 bases match TRBD1. The trim removed 5 bases at V and 2 bases at J, leaving 3 bases unmatched. The germline CDR1 and CDR2 sequences are MNHEY and SMNVEV (reference sequence). The CDR3 extends over 15 amino acids. CDR3 amino acids: CASSRGQGPYNEQFF. CDR3 DNA: TGTGCCAGCAGTCGGGGACAGGGGCCCTACAATGAGCAGTTCTTC.

The rearrangement links TRBV27 to TRBJ2-5; a weak D match, TRBD2 (5 bases). Germline V gene lookup returns CDR1 MNHEY and CDR2 SMNVEV (reference sequence). Trimming stripped 0 bases from V and 4 bases from J, with 12 bases between. The CDR3 has 15 residues. The CDR3 nucleotides are TGTGCCAGCAGTTTATCCGTACGGGAAGCAGAGACCCAGTACTTC. Its protein is CASSLSVREAETQYF.

V usage is TRBV4-1 and J usage is TRBJ2-7, with TRBD1 matching 8 bases. CDR1 MGHRA and CDR2 YSYEKL come from the germline V gene. With 1 base clipped from V and 6 bases from J, the junction kept 8 bases outside the gene matches. CDR3 length: 15 residues. The CDR3: CASSQGTGTYAEQYF. In DNA, the CDR3 is TGCGCCAGCAGCCAAGGGACAGGGACCTACGCCGAGCAGTACTTC.

On this clone itself: An end of the junction differs from the germline gene, which may be a read error. Other DNA variants within this sample encode the same CDR3. CDR3 sequence reads: CASSPQRETQYF. DNA of the CDR3: TGTGCCAGCTCTCCACAAAGGGAGACCCAGTACTTC. The V call is TRBV18, the J call TRBJ2-5, with no clear D. The CDR3 length is 12 residues. CDR1 and CDR2 (germline): KGHSH, LQKENI.

V and J are TRBV7-8 and TRBJ2-3; possibly TRBD1 or TRBD2 for D (5 bases each). Germline CDR1 and CDR2: SGHVS and FQNEAQ. Trimming removed 8 bases from V and 1 base from J, with 16 bases in between. CDR3 size: 15 residues. The CDR3 region is CASAQGRGGTDTQYF. The CDR3 DNA reads TGTGCCAGCGCCCAGGGTAGGGGAGGCACAGATACGCAGTATTTT.

CDR3 residues: CASSLVAGGNQPQHF. The CDR3 coding sequence is TGTGCCAGCAGCTTAGTAGCAGGAGGCAATCAGCCCCAGCATTTT. The chain couples TRBV11-2 to TRBJ1-5; D unresolved. From germline, CDR1 is SGHAT and CDR2 FQNNGV. V was clipped by 1 base and J by 2 bases, with 9 bases between them. The CDR3 has 15 amino acids.

J is TRBJ2-7 and V is TRBV7-2; 8 bases line up with TRBD2. Germline lookup yields CDR1 SGHTA and CDR2 FQGNSA. This CDR3 spans 15 amino acids. With V trimmed by 1 base and J by 6 bases, 8 bases remained unmatched. The CDR3 region has the DNA TGTGCCAGCAGCTTAGGGCGCTCGGGGGGGCGCGAGCAGTACTTC. It translates to CASSLGRSGGREQYF.

The chain carries TRBV6-6 and TRBJ1-1; 7 nucleotides line up with TRBD1. The CDR3 runs to 13 residues. Per germline, CDR1 MNHNY and CDR2 SVGAGI (reference sequence). V shed 5 bases, J shed 8 bases, and the junction held 8 bases outside the gene matches. The CDR3 spells CASSPFGDSEAFF. The DNA of the CDR3 is TGTGCCAGCAGTCCCTTTGGGGACAGCGAAGCTTTCTTT.

This CDR3 reads CASSLRAVQETQYF. CDR3 in DNA: TGTGCCAGCAGCTTAAGGGCAGTCCAAGAGACCCAGTACTTC. This sequence joins TRBV7-2 and TRBJ2-5; D remains ambiguous. Germline loops: CDR1 SGHTA, CDR2 FQGNSA. This CDR3 region has 14 residues. Trimming shortened V by 2 bases and J by 1 base, and 8 bases separated the two germline ends. The whole variable domain, remainder taken from reference TRBV7-2 and TRBJ2-5, is GAGVSQSPSNKVTEKGKDVELRCDPISGHTALYWYRQSLGQGLEFLIYFQGNSAPDKSGLPSDRFSAERTGGSVSTLTIQRTQQEDSAVYLCASSLRAVQETQYFGPGTRLLVL.

CDR3 sequence reads: CAWSDTLRQGWVPDTQYF. The CDR3 DNA is TGTGCCTGGAGTGACACTTTAAGACAGGGGTGGGTACCAGATACGCAGTATTTT. The chain is built from TRBV30 and TRBJ2-3, with 8 bases fitting TRBD1. Germline CDR1 GTSNPN, CDR2 SVGIG (reference sequence). This CDR3 is built from 18 residues. The V gene end was trimmed by 1 base and the J gene end by 4 bases; junction bases not matched to a gene: 16.

This clone appeared once. V gene TRBV2 combines with J gene TRBJ2-3; a possible D gene is TRBD1 (6 bases). Looked up from germline, CDR1 is SNHLY and CDR2 is FYNNEI. V was clipped by 7 bases and J by 1 base, with 9 bases between them. The CDR3 loop spans 13 amino acids. The CDR3 region has the DNA TGTGCCAGCAACAGGGCCGGCACAGATACGCAGTATTTT. Its protein is CASNRAGTDTQYF.

The J gene is TRBJ1-1, the V gene TRBV19, with 8 bases identical to TRBD1. V dropped 5 bases and J dropped 0; count of bases not matched to a gene: 14. Germline assignment: CDR1 LNHDA and CDR2 SQIVND (reference sequence). The CDR3 has 18 amino acids. DNA of the CDR3: TGTGCCAGTAGTCCCCGAAGGACAGGGACTAATATGAACACTGAAGCTTTCTTT. Its translation is CASSPRRTGTNMNTEAFF.

This clone was counted a single time. The genes are TRBV18 and TRBJ1-2, with TRBD1 matching over 11 bases. The V gene's germline CDR1 is KGHSH and CDR2 LQKENI. J was trimmed by 0 bases and V by 3 bases; bases with no gene match: 15. CDR3 length equals 20 residues. The CDR3 region has the DNA TGTGCCAGCTCACCTTATATCGATTCGGGACAGGGGGATCCTAACTATGGCTACACCTTC. The encoded protein is CASSPYIDSGQGDPNYGYTF.

The chain is built from TRBV27 and TRBJ2-1; possibly TRBD1 for D (6 bases). The germline V gene has CDR1 MNHEY and CDR2 SMNVEV (reference sequence). The CDR3 sequence is 13 residues long. The V and J ends lost 5 bases and 12 bases respectively, with 17 bases between them. The CDR3 reads CASSLNRDWGQFF. CDR3 in DNA: TGTGCCAGCAGTCTAAACAGGGATTGGGGGCAGTTCTTC.

The chain combines TRBV30 with TRBJ1-1, with D hard to call. There are 13 residues in the CDR3. CDR1 GTSNPN and CDR2 SVGIG come from the germline V gene (reference sequence). Trimming took 4 bases from V and 10 from J, leaving 19 bases between them. For the CDR3, the DNA is TGTGCCTGGACAGTCCCCGAAGGGTCGTCAGCTTTCTTT. Translation: CAWTVPEGSSAFF.

The chain carries TRBV2 and TRBJ2-3, with 13 bases identical to TRBD2. After removal of 7 bases from V and 2 bases from J, the junction contained 6 bases not matched to a gene. Germline CDR1 is SNHLY and CDR2 is FYNNEI. The CDR3 sequence is 16 residues long. As DNA, the CDR3 is TGTGCCAGCACCCGGACTAGCGGGGGCCTCACAGATACGCAGTATTTT. It encodes CASTRTSGGLTDTQYF.

The V call is TRBV29-1, the J call TRBJ2-2; D might be TRBD1 or TRBD2, each matching 6 bases. The germline V and J ends were trimmed by 7 bases and 5 bases, with 23 bases remaining between them. This CDR3 contains 16 residues. Per the germline V gene, CDR1 is SQVTM and CDR2 is ANQGSEA. This chain's CDR3 is CSALGATGRNTGELFF. CDR3 in DNA: TGCAGCGCGTTGGGGGCTACAGGGAGGAATACCGGGGAGCTGTTTTTT.